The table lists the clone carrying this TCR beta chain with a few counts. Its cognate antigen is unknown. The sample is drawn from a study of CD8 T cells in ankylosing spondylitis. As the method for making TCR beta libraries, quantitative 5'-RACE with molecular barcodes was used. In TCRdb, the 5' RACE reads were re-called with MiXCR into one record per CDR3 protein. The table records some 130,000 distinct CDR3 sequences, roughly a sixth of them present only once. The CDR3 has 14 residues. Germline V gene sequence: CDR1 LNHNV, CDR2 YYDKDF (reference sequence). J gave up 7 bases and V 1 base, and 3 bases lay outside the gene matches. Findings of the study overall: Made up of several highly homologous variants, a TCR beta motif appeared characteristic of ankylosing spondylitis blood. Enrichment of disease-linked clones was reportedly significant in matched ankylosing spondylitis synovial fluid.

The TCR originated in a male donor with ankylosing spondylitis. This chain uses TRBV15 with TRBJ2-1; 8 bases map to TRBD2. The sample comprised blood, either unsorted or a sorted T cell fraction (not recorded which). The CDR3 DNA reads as TGTGCCACCAGCAGAGCCGGGACTAGGAATGAGCAGTTCTTC. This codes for CATSRAGTRNEQFF.